These 23 T cell receptor beta chains were sequenced from one sample in a study of OX40 agonist ivuxolimab in advanced cancers. Produced via immunoSEQ multiplex PCR; TCRdb's table is partial and in-frame only. The data contain about 62,000 clones, around 93% of them seen just once; the ten biggest clones take up roughly 13%. Sequences were derived from CD4+ or CD8+ T cells sorted from blood, sampled in a trial of the OX40 agonist ivuxolimab. These receptors were obtained from an adult with an advanced solid tumor such as melanoma, head and neck, liver or kidney cancer.

The chain links TRBV15 to TRBJ2-7; 7 bases fit TRBD1. The V gene end was trimmed by 3 bases and the J gene end by 6 bases; junction bases not matched to a gene: 8. Germline V CDR1 and CDR2: LNHNV, YYDKDF (reference sequence). The CDR3 has 14 amino acids. The CDR3 spells CATSSRQGPSEQYF. The CDR3 DNA is TGTGCCACCAGCAGTCGACAGGGACCTAGCGAGCAGTACTTC. The full variable domain, rest sourced from reference TRBV15 and TRBJ2-7, is DAMVIQNPRYQVTQFGKPVTLSCSQTLNHNVMYWYQQKSSQAPKLLFHYYDKDFNNEADTPDNFQSRRPNTSFCFLDIRSPGLGDTAMYLCATSSRQGPSEQYFGPGTRLTVT.

The chain couples TRBV7-9 to TRBJ2-7; no reliable D call. The CDR3 has 14 residues. Germline V CDR1 and CDR2: SEHNR, FQNEAQ (reference sequence). V was trimmed by 5 bases and J by 3 bases, leaving 14 bases between them. DNA of the CDR3: TGTGCCAGCAGCAACCCGAACAAGTTCTACGAGCAGTACTTC. Residues: CASSNPNKFYEQYF.

The chain couples TRBV2 to TRBJ1-4, with D perhaps TRBD1 (6 bases). The CDR3 loop spans 15 amino acids. V was pared by 10 bases and J by 1 base, with 16 bases between. Germline CDR1 SNHLY, CDR2 FYNNEI. The CDR3 here is CATTGPGETNEKLFF. In DNA form, the CDR3 reads TGTGCCACCACCGGGCCAGGGGAAACTAATGAAAAACTGTTTTTT.

The rearrangement uses TRBV30 and TRBJ1-2; 7 positions match TRBD1. The ends lost 6 bases at V and 7 bases at J; junction bases unmatched: 5. The CDR3 runs to 11 residues. In germline, CDR1 is GTSNPN, CDR2 SVGIG (reference sequence). The CDR3, as DNA: TGTGCCTGTAAGACAGGGCTTGGCTACACCTTC. Translated, it gives CACKTGLGYTF.

The V and J genes are TRBV5-1 and TRBJ1-4; a weak D match, TRBD1 (5 bases). V shed 3 bases and J shed 6 bases, with 18 bases lying between them. CDR3 size: 16 residues. Germline V gene data show CDR1 as SGHRS and CDR2 as YFSETQ. For the CDR3, the DNA is TGCGCCAGCAGCTCGGGACGACCTAGAGGGGATGAAAAACTGTTTTTT. Its protein is CASSSGRPRGDEKLFF.

This rearrangement joins TRBV12-1 to TRBJ2-5. TRBV12-1 is a known pseudogene. The CDR3 covers 13 residues. CDR3 in DNA: TGTGCCAGCAGCTTGTGTGGGGTAGAGACCCAGTACTTC. Residues: CASSLCGVETQYF.

V gene TRBV7-6 combines with J gene TRBJ1-3; D uncertain. The CDR3 sequence is 15 residues long. In germline, CDR1 is SGHVS, CDR2 FNYEAQ. The V and J ends lost 5 bases and 0 bases respectively, with 11 bases between them. DNA of the CDR3: TGTGCCAGCAGCAGAAAGACGTACTCTGGAAACACCATATATTTT. Protein: CASSRKTYSGNTIYF.

This clone was seen a single time. This sequence joins TRBV19 and TRBJ2-7; either TRBD1 or TRBD2 may fit D (5 bases each). V was pared by 5 bases and J by 3 bases, with 14 bases between. The germline gives CDR1 LNHDA, CDR2 SQIVND (reference sequence). There are 14 residues in the CDR3. The CDR3 spells CASSSGTFVYEQYF. DNA for the CDR3: TGTGCCAGTAGTTCCGGGACGTTCGTCTACGAGCAGTACTTC. The full variable domain, rest sourced from reference TRBV19 and TRBJ2-7, is DGGITQSPKYLFRKEGQNVTLSCEQNLNHDAMYWYRQDPGQGLRLIYYSQIVNDFQKGDIAEGYSVSREKKESFPLTVTSAQKNPTAFYLCASSSGTFVYEQYFGPGTRLTVT.

CDR3 bases: TGTGCCAGCAGTGAAGATATAATCGGGAGCCTTCTAGCCAAAAACATTCAGTACTTC. Translation: CASSEDIIGSLLAKNIQYF. This sequence joins TRBV6-1 and TRBJ2-4, with D tentatively TRBD2 (6 bases). The CDR3 is made up of 19 amino acids. Trimming removed 1 base at V and 0 bases at J, with 19 bases between. CDR1 and CDR2 (germline): MNHNS, SASEGT.

V is TRBV29-1 and J is TRBJ1-1; D remains unclear. The CDR3 is 15 amino acids. Per germline, CDR1 SQVTM and CDR2 ANQGSEA. Trimming removed 0 bases from V and 1 base from J, with 12 bases in between. In DNA, the CDR3 is TGCAGCGTTGAAGATTTCCGGGTCGGGAACACTGAAGCTTTCTTT. Residues: CSVEDFRVGNTEAFF.

The CDR3 DNA reads as TGTGCCAGCAGCCTCGGGACAGGGGTTAATGAGCAGTTCTTC. Amino acids: CASSLGTGVNEQFF. The J gene is TRBJ2-1, the V gene TRBV5-6; TRBD1 matches 10 bases. Germline CDR1 is SGHDT and CDR2 is YYEEEE. With V trimmed by 4 bases and J by 7 bases, 5 bases remained unmatched. CDR3 length equals 14 residues.

V is TRBV6-5 and J is TRBJ2-7; 9 bases map to TRBD1. This CDR3 is built from 14 residues. Germline-derived CDR1 and CDR2 are MNHEY and SVGAGI. Trimming cost V 6 bases and J 2 bases; bases outside gene matches: 5. The CDR3 DNA reads as TGTGCCAGCAGGTACAGGGACAGGGCCTACGAGCAGTACTTC. Amino acid sequence: CASRYRDRAYEQYF.

About this clone itself: Distinct nucleotide sequences in the sample also encode this CDR3. The V and J genes are TRBV29-1 and TRBJ2-7; TRBD2 aligns across 7 bases. Germline V gene lookup returns CDR1 SQVTM and CDR2 ANQGSEA. The CDR3 has 15 residues. The V segment lost 1 base and the J segment 2 bases; nucleotides outside the gene matches: 8. The CDR3 coding sequence is TGCAGCGTTGAAGGACCTAGCGGAACTCCCTACGAGCAGTACTTC. This codes for CSVEGPSGTPYEQYF.

This clone was counted only a few times. The J gene is TRBJ2-1, the V gene TRBV6-1; D perhaps matches TRBD1 (6 bases). Germline CDR1 is MNHNS and CDR2 is SASEGT. This CDR3 is built from 14 residues. V was clipped by 4 bases and J by 9 bases, with 16 bases between them. CDR3 coding DNA: TGTGCCAGCAGTGGCCGTACAGGGTGGGGTGAGCAGTTCTTC. Its protein is CASSGRTGWGEQFF.

This clone was seen a handful of times. This rearrangement joins TRBV7-9 to TRBJ2-7, with 9 nucleotides matching TRBD1. CDR1 is SEHNR, CDR2 FQNEAQ, per germline (reference sequence). The V segment lost 10 bases and the J segment 6 bases; nucleotides outside the gene matches: 7. The length of the CDR3 is 12 residues. This CDR3 reads CATLDRGSEQYF. In DNA, the CDR3 is TGTGCCACCCTCGACAGGGGGAGCGAGCAGTACTTC.

The chain links TRBV7-9 to TRBJ1-2; 7 nucleotides match TRBD1. Germline V gene data show CDR1 as SEHNR and CDR2 as FQNEAQ (reference sequence). The CDR3 extends over 16 amino acids. With V trimmed by 4 bases and J by 4 bases, 12 bases remained unmatched. In DNA, the CDR3 is TGTGCCAGCAGCTCAAGTACAGGGGAGGAATCCTATGGCTACACCTTC. This sequence encodes CASSSSTGEESYGYTF.

This clone was observed once. For the CDR3, the DNA is TGTGCCAGCGAGGGACCTTCCTCCTACGAGCAGTACTTC. Translated: CASEGPSSYEQYF. The rearrangement joins TRBV7-2 to TRBJ2-7, with D tentatively TRBD1 or TRBD2 (5 bases each). Germline values: CDR1 SGHTA, CDR2 FQGNSA. V was cut by 8 bases and J by 0 bases, with 11 bases left in between. This CDR3 contains 13 residues.

This rearrangement joins TRBV5-6 to TRBJ2-5; a possible D gene is TRBD1 (5 bases). The assigned J gene may be wrong: the sequence end matches TRBJ2-7 better. CDR3 length equals 11 residues. Germline CDR1 is SGHDT and CDR2 is YYEEEE. The CDR3 region has the DNA TGTGCCAGCAGCCAGGGCTACGAGCAGTACTTC. This encodes CASSQGYEQYF.

The chain carries TRBV29-1 and TRBJ2-3; TRBD2 agrees at 7 bases. Unmatched junction bases numbered 5, after V lost 3 bases and J lost 2 bases. This CDR3 has 14 amino acids. CDR1 SQVTM and CDR2 ANQGSEA come from the germline V gene. In nucleotides, the CDR3 is TGCAGCGTTGAGACTAGCAAGAACACAGATACGCAGTATTTT. As protein: CSVETSKNTDTQYF.

This chain uses TRBV27 with TRBJ1-1; D call uncertain. The CDR3 totals 14 residues. Germline V lookup: CDR1 MNHEY, CDR2 SMNVEV (reference sequence). V lost 0 bases, J lost 6 bases, and 11 bases lay in between. The CDR3 region is CASSLSSQVAEAFF. CDR3 nucleotide sequence: TGTGCCAGCAGTTTATCTTCTCAGGTGGCTGAAGCTTTCTTT.

The CDR3 protein is CASSTGTGGLETQYF. The CDR3 DNA is TGTGCCAGTAGTACGGGGACAGGGGGCTTGGAGACCCAGTACTTC. V usage is TRBV19 and J usage is TRBJ2-5; TRBD1 matches 12 bases. V lost 4 bases and J lost 5; bases outside the gene matches: 5. Germline V CDR1 and CDR2: LNHDA, SQIVND (reference sequence). This CDR3 has 15 amino acids.

The V gene is TRBV29-1, the J gene TRBJ1-2; D is possibly TRBD1 (5 bases). Per the germline V gene, CDR1 is SQVTM and CDR2 is ANQGSEA. The CDR3 runs 14 residues. Trimming took 0 bases from V and 5 from J, leaving 13 bases between them. The CDR3 DNA reads as TGCAGCGTTGAAGATCAGGTGGGGGAGTATGGCTACACCTTC. Encoded protein: CSVEDQVGEYGYTF.

This chain joins TRBV7-2 and TRBJ2-5, with 10 bases that match TRBD1. The CDR3 has 17 residues. Germline values: CDR1 SGHTA, CDR2 FQGNSA. V gave up 4 bases and J gave up 2 bases; unmatched junction bases: 10. The chain's CDR3 is CASSWPRDRGFQETQYF. In DNA, the CDR3 is TGTGCCAGCAGCTGGCCCCGGGACAGGGGTTTTCAAGAGACCCAGTACTTC.